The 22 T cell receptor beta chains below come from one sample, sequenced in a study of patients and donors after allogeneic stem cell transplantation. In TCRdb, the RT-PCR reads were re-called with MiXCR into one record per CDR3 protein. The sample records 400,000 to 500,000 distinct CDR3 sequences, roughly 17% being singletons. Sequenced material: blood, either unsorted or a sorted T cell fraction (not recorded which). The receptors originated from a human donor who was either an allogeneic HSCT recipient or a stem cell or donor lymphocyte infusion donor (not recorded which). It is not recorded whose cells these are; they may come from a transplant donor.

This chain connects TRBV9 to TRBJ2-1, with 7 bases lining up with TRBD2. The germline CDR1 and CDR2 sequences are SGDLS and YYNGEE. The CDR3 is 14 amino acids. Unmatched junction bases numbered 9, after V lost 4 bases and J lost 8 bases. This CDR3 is CASSSTAGRDEQFF. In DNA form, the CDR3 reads TGTGCCAGCAGCTCAACAGCGGGAAGAGATGAGCAGTTCTTC.

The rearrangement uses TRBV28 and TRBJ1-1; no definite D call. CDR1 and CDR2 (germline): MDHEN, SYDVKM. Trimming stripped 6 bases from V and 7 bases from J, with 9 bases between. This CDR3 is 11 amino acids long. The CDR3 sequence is CASRSRSEAFF. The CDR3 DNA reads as TGTGCCAGCAGGTCCCGTAGTGAAGCTTTCTTT.

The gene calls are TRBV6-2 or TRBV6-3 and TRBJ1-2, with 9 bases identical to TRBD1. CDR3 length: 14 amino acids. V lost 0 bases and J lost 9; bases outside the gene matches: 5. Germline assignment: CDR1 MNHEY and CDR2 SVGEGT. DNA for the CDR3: TGTGCCAGCAGTTACTCGGGGACAGGGAAGAGCTACACCTTC. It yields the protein CASSYSGTGKSYTF.

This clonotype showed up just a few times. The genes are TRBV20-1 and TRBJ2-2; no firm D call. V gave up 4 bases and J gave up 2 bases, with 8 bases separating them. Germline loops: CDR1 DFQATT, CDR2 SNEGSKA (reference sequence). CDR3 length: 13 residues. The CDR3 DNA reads TGCAGTGCTACGCACAGAAACACCGGGGAGCTGTTTTTT. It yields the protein CSATHRNTGELFF.

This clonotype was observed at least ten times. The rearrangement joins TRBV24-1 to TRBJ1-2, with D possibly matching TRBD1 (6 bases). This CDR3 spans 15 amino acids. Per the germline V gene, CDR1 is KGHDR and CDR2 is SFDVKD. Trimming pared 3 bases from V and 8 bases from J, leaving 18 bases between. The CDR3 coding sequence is TGTGCCACCAGTGATAGGCCGACAGGACAAAAGGGCTACACCTTC. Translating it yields CATSDRPTGQKGYTF.

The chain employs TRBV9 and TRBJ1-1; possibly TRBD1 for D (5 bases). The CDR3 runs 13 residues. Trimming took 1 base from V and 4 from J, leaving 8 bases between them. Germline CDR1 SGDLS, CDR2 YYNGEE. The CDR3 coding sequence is TGTGCCAGCAGCGTACAGGGTTTCACTGAAGCTTTCTTT. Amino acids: CASSVQGFTEAFF. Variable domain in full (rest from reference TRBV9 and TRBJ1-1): DSGVTQTPKHLITATGQRVTLRCSPRSGDLSVYWYQQSLDQGLQFLIQYYNGEERAKGNILERFSAQQFPDLHSELNLSSLELGDSALYFCASSVQGFTEAFFGQGTRLTVV.

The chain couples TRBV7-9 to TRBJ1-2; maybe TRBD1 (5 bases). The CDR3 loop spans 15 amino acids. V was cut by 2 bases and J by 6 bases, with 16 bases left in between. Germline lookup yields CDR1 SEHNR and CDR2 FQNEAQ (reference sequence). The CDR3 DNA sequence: TGTGCCAGCAGCTTACAGAATCGCAGGGAACATGGCTACACCTTC. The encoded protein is CASSLQNRREHGYTF.

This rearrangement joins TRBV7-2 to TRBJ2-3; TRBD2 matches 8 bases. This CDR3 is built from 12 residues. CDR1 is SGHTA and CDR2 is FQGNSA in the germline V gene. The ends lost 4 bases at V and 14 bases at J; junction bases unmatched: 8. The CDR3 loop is CASSSIAGTLYF. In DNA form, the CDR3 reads TGTGCCAGCAGCTCGATAGCGGGGACGTTGTATTTT.

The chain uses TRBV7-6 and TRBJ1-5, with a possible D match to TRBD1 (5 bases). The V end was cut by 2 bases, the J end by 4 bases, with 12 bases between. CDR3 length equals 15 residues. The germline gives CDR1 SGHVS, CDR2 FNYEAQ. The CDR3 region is CASSLWGNFNQPQHF. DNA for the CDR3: TGTGCCAGCAGCTTATGGGGGAACTTTAATCAGCCCCAGCATTTT. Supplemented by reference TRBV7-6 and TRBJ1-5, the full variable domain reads GAGVSQSPRYKVTKRGQDVALRCDPISGHVSLYWYRQALGQGPEFLTYFNYEAQQDKSGLPNDRFSAERPEGSISTLTIQRTEQRDSAMYRCASSLWGNFNQPQHFGDGTRLSIL.

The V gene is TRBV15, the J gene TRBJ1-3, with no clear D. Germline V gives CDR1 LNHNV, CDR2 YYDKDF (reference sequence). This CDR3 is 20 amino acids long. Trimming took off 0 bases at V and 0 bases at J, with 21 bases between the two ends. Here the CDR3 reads CATSRDPLLTVTFSGNTIYF. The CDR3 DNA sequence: TGTGCCACCAGCAGAGACCCCCTCCTTACAGTTACCTTCTCTGGAAACACCATATATTTT.

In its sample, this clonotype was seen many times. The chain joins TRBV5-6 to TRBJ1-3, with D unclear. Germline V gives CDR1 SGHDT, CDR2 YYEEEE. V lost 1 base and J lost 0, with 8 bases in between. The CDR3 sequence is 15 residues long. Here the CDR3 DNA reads TGTGCCAGCAGCTTGTTGCGCTCCTCTGGAAACACCATATATTTT. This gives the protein CASSLLRSSGNTIYF.

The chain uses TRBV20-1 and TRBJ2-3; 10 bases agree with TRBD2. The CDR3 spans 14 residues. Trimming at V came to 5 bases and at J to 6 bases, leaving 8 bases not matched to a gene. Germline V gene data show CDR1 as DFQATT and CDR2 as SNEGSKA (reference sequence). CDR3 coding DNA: TGCAGTGCTCTTAGCGGGGGGCCTGGGGATACGCAGTATTTT. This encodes CSALSGGPGDTQYF.

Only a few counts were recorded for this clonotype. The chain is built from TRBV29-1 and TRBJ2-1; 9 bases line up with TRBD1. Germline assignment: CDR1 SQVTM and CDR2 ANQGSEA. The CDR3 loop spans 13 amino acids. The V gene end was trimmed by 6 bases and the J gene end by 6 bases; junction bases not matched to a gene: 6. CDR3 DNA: TGCAGCGTGGACAGGGGTGGGTTCAATGAGCAGTTCTTC. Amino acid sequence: CSVDRGGFNEQFF.

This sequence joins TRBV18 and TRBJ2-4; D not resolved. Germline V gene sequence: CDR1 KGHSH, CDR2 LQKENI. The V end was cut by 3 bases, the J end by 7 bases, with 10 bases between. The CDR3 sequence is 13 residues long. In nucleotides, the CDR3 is TGTGCCAGCTCACCCCCTTATCTTAACATTCAGTACTTC. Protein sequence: CASSPPYLNIQYF.

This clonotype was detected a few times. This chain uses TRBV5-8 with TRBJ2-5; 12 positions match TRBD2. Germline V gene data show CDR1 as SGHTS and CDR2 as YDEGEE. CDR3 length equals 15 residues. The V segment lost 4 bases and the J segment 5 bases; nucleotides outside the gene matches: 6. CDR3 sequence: CASSTGLAGSETQYF. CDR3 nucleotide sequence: TGTGCCAGCAGCACCGGACTAGCGGGGAGTGAGACCCAGTACTTC.

CDR3 residues: CASSIRGRTGELFF. The CDR3 coding sequence is TGCGCCAGCAGCATCAGGGGGCGAACCGGGGAGCTGTTTTTT. The chain couples TRBV5-1 to TRBJ2-2; 8 bases line up with TRBD1. This CDR3 has 14 residues. Germline V gene sequence: CDR1 SGHRS, CDR2 YFSETQ. J lost 5 bases, V lost 4 bases, and 4 bases had no gene match.

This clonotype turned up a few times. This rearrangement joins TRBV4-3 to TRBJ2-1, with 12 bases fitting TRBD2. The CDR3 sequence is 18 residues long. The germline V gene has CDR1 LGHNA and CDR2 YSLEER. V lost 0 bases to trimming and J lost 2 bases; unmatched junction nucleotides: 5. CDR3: CASSQDLAGGPAYNEQFF. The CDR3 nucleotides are TGCGCCAGCAGCCAAGATCTAGCGGGGGGGCCGGCCTACAATGAGCAGTTCTTC.

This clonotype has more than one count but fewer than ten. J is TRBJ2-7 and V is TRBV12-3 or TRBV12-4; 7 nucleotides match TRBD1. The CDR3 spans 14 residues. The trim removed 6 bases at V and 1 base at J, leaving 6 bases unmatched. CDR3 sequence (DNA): TGTGCCAGCAGAATAGACAGGGCGTCCTACGAGCAGTACTTC. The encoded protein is CASRIDRASYEQYF.

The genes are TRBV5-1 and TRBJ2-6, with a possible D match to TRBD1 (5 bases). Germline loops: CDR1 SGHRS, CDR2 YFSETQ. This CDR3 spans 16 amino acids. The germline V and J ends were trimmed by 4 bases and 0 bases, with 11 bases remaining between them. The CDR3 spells CASSTGPSSGANVLTF. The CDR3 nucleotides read TGCGCCAGCAGCACAGGACCTAGCTCTGGGGCCAACGTCCTGACTTTC.

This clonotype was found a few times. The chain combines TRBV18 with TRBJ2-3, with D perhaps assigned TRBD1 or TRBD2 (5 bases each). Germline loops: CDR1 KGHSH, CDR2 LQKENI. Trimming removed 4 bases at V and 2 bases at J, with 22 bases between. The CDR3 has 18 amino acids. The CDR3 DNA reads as TGTGCCAGCTCACGGGACCGTTACGAGCAAAATCCCACAGATACGCAGTATTTT. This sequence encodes CASSRDRYEQNPTDTQYF.

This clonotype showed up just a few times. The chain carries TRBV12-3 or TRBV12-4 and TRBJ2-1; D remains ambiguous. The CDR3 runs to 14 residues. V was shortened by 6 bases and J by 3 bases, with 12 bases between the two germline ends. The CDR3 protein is CASSLGTNYNEQFF. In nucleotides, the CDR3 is TGTGCCAGCAGCCTGGGTACTAACTACAATGAGCAGTTCTTC.

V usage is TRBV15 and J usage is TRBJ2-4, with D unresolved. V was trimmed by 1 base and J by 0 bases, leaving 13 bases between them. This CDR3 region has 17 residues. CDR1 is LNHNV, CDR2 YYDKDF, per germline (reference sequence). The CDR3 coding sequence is TGTGCCACCAGCAGAGCGGGCGGCCGCTTAGCCAAAAACATTCAGTACTTC. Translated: CATSRAGGRLAKNIQYF.